This T cell receptor beta chain appears in the sequencing data of a study of cytomegalovirus exposure and HLA in healthy donors. This CDR3 region has 16 residues. The ends were cut back, 5 bases at V and 0 bases at J, with 16 bases in the middle. From germline, CDR1 is PRHDT and CDR2 FYEKMQ (reference sequence). Clones were read by immunoSEQ multiplex PCR, and TCRdb kept only the in-frame ones, dropping some. This sample has about 98,000 clones; roughly 89% occur once, and the top ten carry 3.5% to 5%. The sequence came from a woman between 25 and 40 years old in good health and CMV-seronegative. Sequencing was done on a sample of PBMCs. The chain employs TRBV13 and TRBJ1-2, with a tentative D call TRBD1 (6 bases). The CDR3 loop reads CASSQVGGGANYGYTF. The CDR3 DNA follows: TGTGCCAGCAGCCAAGTAGGGGGGGGTGCTAACTATGGCTACACCTTC.